This T cell receptor beta chain was retrieved from a study of OX40 agonist ivuxolimab in advanced cancers. Looking at the study overall: Patients were treated with ivuxolimab, an agonistic anti-OX40 (CD134) antibody. At doses from 0.01 to 10 mg/kg, patients were given intravenous ivuxolimab every 2 weeks. Study-wide results and caveats: In the 0.1 to 3.0 mg/kg range, CD4+ and CD8+ blood T cells had expanded clonally by week 6.

Using immunoSEQ multiplex PCR, the repertoire was profiled, and TCRdb retains in-frame clones only, with some absent. The table lists roughly 120,000 clones, about nine tenths of them singletons. CDR1 is WSHSY and CDR2 is SAAADI in the germline V gene. The CDR3 runs to 12 residues. Trimming pared 6 bases from V and 6 bases from J, leaving 8 bases between. Of note for this clone: Its antigen remains unknown.

The TCR comes from an adult with an advanced solid tumor such as melanoma, head and neck, liver or kidney cancer. V and J are TRBV10-2 and TRBJ2-2; D uncertain. The material was CD4+ or CD8+ T cells sorted from blood, obtained in a trial of the OX40 agonist ivuxolimab. Written as DNA, the CDR3 is TGCGCCAGCAGCCACGGTCCCGGGGAGCTGTTTTTT. It specifies CASSHGPGELFF.